The 27 T cell receptor beta chains below all came from one sample that was sequenced in a study of naive and memory T cell subsets. Whole-study findings and limits: Naive repertoires, especially CD8, held a few larger clonotypes, possibly memory cells re-expressing CD45RA.

An equimolar mix of two oligonucleotides served as the beta constant-region primer for TRBC1 and TRBC2. Ligated cDNA was amplified by four rounds of PCR with nested alpha and beta constant-region primers and SP2. One entry per CDR3 protein results from TCRdb running MiXCR on the UMI-ligation and nested PCR reads. This repertoire shows under 150,000 distinct CDR3 sequences, 15% to 25% found once; its top ten account for roughly 0.68%. Their antigen targets remain unknown. Sequenced sample: naive CD8+ T cells from blood. These receptor sequences come from a human donor in good health.

V gene TRBV4-1 combines with J gene TRBJ1-1, with D tentatively TRBD1 (5 bases). The CDR3 is 17 amino acids. Trimming took off 0 bases at V and 0 bases at J, with 14 bases between the two ends. Germline V lookup: CDR1 MGHRA, CDR2 YSYEKL. The CDR3, as DNA: TGCGCCAGCAGCCAAGATCAGGGCACTCTGGTGAACACTGAAGCTTTCTTT. Translation: CASSQDQGTLVNTEAFF.

This clonotype was detected once. The rearrangement uses TRBV7-9 and TRBJ2-1; TRBD2 matches at 12 bases. The CDR3 runs to 19 residues. The V and J ends lost 7 bases and 3 bases, in that order; junction bases with no gene match: 16. Per germline, CDR1 SEHNR and CDR2 FQNEAQ (reference sequence). The CDR3 sequence is CASIATSPGLAGHYNEQFF. In DNA form, the CDR3 reads TGTGCCAGCATTGCTACCTCTCCGGGACTAGCGGGTCACTACAATGAGCAGTTCTTC.

The V and J genes are TRBV14 and TRBJ1-2; 7 bases fit TRBD1. The CDR3 sequence is 15 residues long. Trimming cost V 4 bases and J 2 bases; bases outside gene matches: 7. CDR1 SGHDN and CDR2 FVKESK come from the germline V gene. CDR3 nucleotides: TGTGCCAGCAGCCTTCTCACAGGGGACAACTATGGCTACACCTTC. Protein product: CASSLLTGDNYGYTF.

This clonotype was detected a few times. The gene calls are TRBV28 and TRBJ2-2; D gene uncertain. This CDR3 contains 14 residues. The germline V gene has CDR1 MDHEN and CDR2 SYDVKM. Trimming cost V 4 bases and J 3 bases, with 9 bases left between them. Here the CDR3 reads CASSWAGDTGELFF. The CDR3 region has the DNA TGTGCCAGCAGTTGGGCTGGGGACACCGGGGAGCTGTTTTTT.

This clonotype turned up a few times. J is TRBJ2-7 and V is TRBV18, with D tentatively TRBD1 or TRBD2 (5 bases each). The germline V and J ends were trimmed by 2 bases and 0 bases, with 11 bases remaining between them. Germline lookup yields CDR1 KGHSH and CDR2 LQKENI. This CDR3 has 15 residues. The CDR3 protein is CASSPMGESSYEQYF. The DNA of the CDR3 is TGTGCCAGCTCACCAATGGGGGAGAGCTCCTACGAGCAGTACTTC.

This chain uses TRBV12-5 with TRBJ2-7; possibly TRBD2 for D (6 bases). Germline assignment: CDR1 LGHNT and CDR2 FRNRAP. The V and J ends lost 5 bases and 7 bases respectively, with 12 bases between them. The CDR3 consists of 12 residues. For the CDR3, the DNA is TGTGCTAGTGGTCCTGGAGGGCGGGAGCAGTACTTC. Protein product: CASGPGGREQYF.

V and J are TRBV15 and TRBJ2-1; D not resolved. This CDR3 contains 15 residues. V lost 6 bases, J lost 0 bases, and 12 bases lay in between. Germline V gives CDR1 LNHNV, CDR2 YYDKDF (reference sequence). The CDR3 protein is CATRAQISSYNEQFF. In nucleotides, the CDR3 is TGTGCCACCAGGGCCCAGATAAGCTCCTACAATGAGCAGTTCTTC.

The gene calls are TRBV9 and TRBJ2-7, with TRBD1 matching over 10 bases. This CDR3 spans 14 amino acids. Germline values: CDR1 SGDLS, CDR2 YYNGEE. Germline trimming cut 3 bases from V and 3 bases from J; bases unmatched to any gene: 3. The CDR3 bases are TGTGCCAGCAGCGCAGGACAGGGGGGCTACGAGCAGTACTTC. Its translation is CASSAGQGGYEQYF.

This sequence joins TRBV12-3 or TRBV12-4 and TRBJ2-3; weak D call: TRBD2 (5 bases). The CDR3 consists of 14 residues. V lost 3 bases and J lost 4, with 11 bases in between. The CDR3 region has the DNA TGTGCCAGCAGTTTGAATCTAGCTTCAGATACGCAGTATTTT. This gives the protein CASSLNLASDTQYF.

This clonotype showed up just a few times. The chain is built from TRBV6-1 and TRBJ2-7, with D perhaps given as TRBD1 or TRBD2 (5 bases each). The CDR3 spans 13 residues. With 11 bases removed from V and 0 bases from J, the gap between germline ends came to 14 bases. Germline assignment: CDR1 MNHNS and CDR2 SASEGT. The CDR3 DNA reads as TGTGCCTCGGCCAAGGGACCCTCCTACGAGCAGTACTTC. It specifies CASAKGPSYEQYF.

The chain joins TRBV27 to TRBJ2-7; TRBD2 matches at 8 bases. Germline loops: CDR1 MNHEY, CDR2 SMNVEV (reference sequence). The CDR3 runs to 13 residues. Trimming at V came to 5 bases and at J to 3 bases, leaving 3 bases not matched to a gene. CDR3 sequence: CASSITSGYEQYF. CDR3 sequence (DNA): TGTGCCAGCAGTATAACTAGCGGCTACGAGCAGTACTTC.

The chain combines TRBV24-1 with TRBJ1-2, with 8 nucleotides matching TRBD1. The CDR3 is 13 residues long. V lost 5 bases and J lost 8; bases outside the gene matches: 6. The germline gives CDR1 KGHDR, CDR2 SFDVKD. As DNA, the CDR3 is TGTGCCACCAGTGGCGGACAGGGCGGCGGCTACACCTTC. Its protein product is CATSGGQGGGYTF.

This clonotype was observed a few times. The chain links TRBV20-1 to TRBJ1-1; no reliable D call. In germline, CDR1 is DFQATT, CDR2 SNEGSKA (reference sequence). This CDR3 is built from 14 residues. The ends were cut back, 3 bases at V and 1 base at J, with 12 bases in the middle. The chain's CDR3 is CSARWVRSNTEAFF. The CDR3 DNA reads TGCAGTGCTAGGTGGGTCAGGTCGAACACTGAAGCTTTCTTT.

This clonotype has more than one count but fewer than ten. This sequence joins TRBV7-9 and TRBJ2-3; D is uncertain. Trimming pared 5 bases from V and 6 bases from J, leaving 9 bases between. Germline V gives CDR1 SEHNR, CDR2 FQNEAQ (reference sequence). The CDR3 contains 12 residues. This CDR3 is CASSPSPDTQYF. As DNA, the CDR3 is TGTGCCAGCAGCCCCTCTCCGGATACGCAGTATTTT.

A note on this clonotype: One junction end does not reproduce the germline sequence, and a read error may be involved. This chain joins TRBV10-3 and TRBJ1-1; weak D call: TRBD1 (5 bases). Germline V gene lookup returns CDR1 ENHRY and CDR2 SYGVKD. CDR3 length: 12 residues. In DNA, the CDR3 is TGTGCCATCAGTGAGCCGGACACTGAAGCTCTCTTT. Translating gives CAISEPDTEALF.

The gene calls are TRBV12-3 or TRBV12-4 and TRBJ1-1; 9 bases line up with TRBD1. The CDR3 contains 16 residues. The J segment lost 5 bases and the V segment lost 5 bases, leaving 12 bases of the junction unmatched. The CDR3 loop reads CASSTIPDRGKTEAFF. In DNA, the CDR3 is TGTGCCAGCAGTACGATACCTGACAGGGGGAAAACTGAAGCTTTCTTT.

This clonotype has a handful of counts. The rearrangement joins TRBV28 to TRBJ2-7, with TRBD2 as a possible D gene (5 bases). The CDR3 has 14 residues. Germline values: CDR1 MDHEN, CDR2 SYDVKM. V was trimmed by 4 bases and J by 1 base, leaving 11 bases between them. The CDR3 bases are TGTGCCAGCAGTTCCGGGATAGCGTCCTACGAGCAGTACTTC. Translated, it gives CASSSGIASYEQYF.

The chain joins TRBV5-1 to TRBJ2-1; the match to TRBD2 covers 7 bases. CDR3 length: 15 amino acids. V was pared by 4 bases and J by 2 bases, with 6 bases of the junction left unmatched. CDR1 and CDR2 (germline): SGHRS, YFSETQ. The CDR3 DNA reads TGCGCCAGCAGCCTGATGGCGGGAGCCTACAATGAGCAGTTCTTC. This gives the protein CASSLMAGAYNEQFF.

This clonotype was observed at least ten times. This chain connects TRBV20-1 to TRBJ1-2; D gene unclear. The V and J ends lost 3 bases and 4 bases respectively, with 12 bases between them. This CDR3 comprises 13 residues. Germline V CDR1 and CDR2: DFQATT, SNEGSKA (reference sequence). CDR3 DNA: TGCAGTGCTAGGACCGTAGAGATCTATGGCTACACCTTC. Protein product: CSARTVEIYGYTF.

The table lists this clonotype with a few counts. The J gene is TRBJ2-1, the V gene TRBV12-3 or TRBV12-4; D not resolved. The CDR3 sequence is 11 residues long. Trimming left V 7 bases short and J 6 bases short, with 7 bases between. As DNA, the CDR3 is TGTGCCAGCACCCCGGGCAATGAGCAGTTCTTC. Translation gives CASTPGNEQFF.

V and J are TRBV6-2 or TRBV6-3 and TRBJ1-5; D ambiguous. Trimming shortened V by 2 bases and J by 9 bases, and 8 bases separated the two germline ends. The CDR3 contains 12 residues. Germline V gene data show CDR1 as MNHEY and CDR2 as SVGEGT. CDR3 nucleotide sequence: TGTGCCAGCAGTTACCCCGGGGTGCCCCAGCATTTT. It yields the protein CASSYPGVPQHF.

This clonotype turned up a few times. The CDR3 loop is CASIGGGSSYNEQFF. In DNA form, the CDR3 reads TGTGCCAGCATAGGCGGAGGGAGCTCCTACAATGAGCAGTTCTTC. The chain recombines TRBV2 with TRBJ2-1, with D perhaps TRBD2 (6 bases). Trimming removed 7 bases from V and 0 bases from J, with 13 bases in between. The CDR3 is made up of 15 amino acids. CDR1 and CDR2 (germline): SNHLY, FYNNEI.

The V gene is TRBV14, the J gene TRBJ2-5, with 10 bases matching TRBD2. Trimming cost V 3 bases and J 0 bases; bases outside gene matches: 7. The CDR3 extends over 17 amino acids. Germline V gene data show CDR1 as SGHDN and CDR2 as FVKESK. The CDR3 bases are TGTGCCAGCAGCCATCTTACCGGGACTAGCGACCAAGAGACCCAGTACTTC. Translated, it gives CASSHLTGTSDQETQYF.

The gene calls are TRBV27 and TRBJ2-1, with TRBD2 identical over 16 bases. The CDR3 is 18 residues long. J was trimmed by 2 bases and V by 5 bases; bases with no gene match: 6. Germline V gene sequence: CDR1 MNHEY, CDR2 SMNVEV (reference sequence). The CDR3 here is CASSLPGLAGGPYNEQFF. The CDR3 DNA is TGTGCCAGCAGTCTCCCGGGACTAGCGGGAGGGCCCTACAATGAGCAGTTCTTC.

The chain carries TRBV12-3 or TRBV12-4 and TRBJ2-4; D remains unclear. V lost 5 bases, J lost 6 bases, and 11 bases lay in between. The CDR3 length is 13 residues. CDR3 sequence (DNA): TGTGCCAGCAGTCCACCCCAAAGAAACATTCAGTACTTC. Residues: CASSPPQRNIQYF.

This clonotype was observed a handful of times. The chain employs TRBV6-6 and TRBJ2-7, with TRBD2 matching 10 bases. CDR1 is MNHNY and CDR2 is SVGAGI in the germline V gene (reference sequence). Trimming cost V 1 base and J 7 bases; bases outside gene matches: 4. The CDR3 is 14 residues long. The CDR3 DNA reads as TGTGCCAGCAGTTACTACGCTAGCGGGAGTGAGCAGTACTTC. Translation gives CASSYYASGSEQYF.

This clonotype was found a few times. The chain recombines TRBV10-2 with TRBJ2-2; D possibly corresponds to TRBD1 (5 bases). This CDR3 region has 15 residues. Germline CDR1 reads WSHSY; CDR2 reads SAAADI. V lost 1 base and J lost 2, with 8 bases in between. In DNA form, the CDR3 reads TGCGCCAGCAGTGAGTTCCAGGGTAACACCGGGGAGCTGTTTTTT. It translates to CASSEFQGNTGELFF.